These 23 T cell receptor beta chains originate from one sample sequenced in a study of cytomegalovirus exposure and HLA in healthy donors. PCR involved 60 Vbeta and 13 Jbeta primers. The data were produced by immunoSEQ multiplex PCR, yet TCRdb's version contains in-frame clones alone and is incomplete. The profile covers around 150,000 clones, with roughly 9% appearing a single time and roughly 6.4% taken by the ten largest. The sequencing sample was made of PBMCs. The receptors shown here come from a woman between 35 and 50 years old in good health and CMV-seropositive.

The sample holds a few counts of this clone. J is TRBJ2-1 and V is TRBV27; 8 bases agree with TRBD2. This CDR3 region has 14 residues. V lost 10 bases, J lost 4 bases, and 9 bases stayed unmatched. Germline V lookup: CDR1 MNHEY, CDR2 SMNVEV (reference sequence). The CDR3: CATSGGAGYNEQFF. The CDR3 region has the DNA TGTGCCACCTCCGGGGGGGCCGGATACAATGAGCAGTTCTTC.

The sample holds a few counts of this clone. The chain employs TRBV2 and TRBJ1-5, with 7 positions matching TRBD1. This CDR3 comprises 13 residues. CDR1 SNHLY and CDR2 FYNNEI come from the germline V gene. J gave up 4 bases and V 6 bases, and 3 bases lay outside the gene matches. In DNA, the CDR3 is TGTGCCAGCAGGGTACAGGGGAATCAGCCCCAGCATTTT. The encoded protein is CASRVQGNQPQHF. The variable domain in full, completed from reference TRBV2 and TRBJ1-5, reads EPEVTQTPSHQVTQMGQEVILRCVPISNHLYFYWYRQILGQKVEFLVSFYNNEISEKSEIFDDQFSVERPDGSNFTLKIRSTKLEDSAMYFCASRVQGNQPQHFGDGTRLSIL.

This sequence joins TRBV19 and TRBJ1-2, with unresolved D. V shed 0 bases and J shed 4 bases, with 9 bases lying between them. CDR1 is LNHDA and CDR2 is SQIVND in the germline V gene (reference sequence). The CDR3 is 14 residues long. The CDR3 spells CASSIEEFRYGYTF. The DNA of the CDR3 is TGTGCCAGTAGTATAGAAGAGTTCCGCTATGGCTACACCTTC.

The J gene is TRBJ1-1, the V gene TRBV11-2, with TRBD1 matching 10 bases. Germline CDR1 reads SGHAT; CDR2 reads FQNNGV. The junction had 6 bases not matched to a gene; V was cut back by 5 bases and J by 3 bases. CDR3 length equals 15 residues. CDR3 in amino acids: CASSPDRGRDTEAFF. The CDR3, as DNA: TGTGCCAGCAGCCCGGACAGGGGGAGAGACACTGAAGCTTTCTTT.

The table lists this clone with a few counts. V is TRBV9 and J is TRBJ2-2, with 10 bases fitting TRBD2. CDR3 length: 16 amino acids. Germline V gene data show CDR1 as SGDLS and CDR2 as YYNGEE. J was trimmed by 7 bases and V by 0 bases; bases with no gene match: 6. The CDR3 loop reads CASSVGAGGLIGELFF. The CDR3 DNA is TGTGCCAGCAGCGTAGGAGCGGGGGGGTTAATCGGGGAGCTGTTTTTT.

The chain joins TRBV27 to TRBJ1-4, with D hard to call. The germline V gene encodes CDR1 MNHEY and CDR2 SMNVEV (reference sequence). CDR3 length: 13 residues. V lost 6 bases and J 5 bases, leaving 10 bases between the germline ends. CDR3 nucleotides: TGTGCCAGCAGACCTAGAGAAAATGAAAAACTGTTTTTT. It encodes CASRPRENEKLFF. Using reference TRBV27 and TRBJ1-4 for the parts outside the CDR3, the full variable domain is EAQVTQNPRYLITVTGKKLTVTCSQNMNHEYMSWYRQDPGLGLRQIYYSMNVEVTDKGDVPEGYKVSRKEKRNFPLILESPSPNQTSLYFCASRPRENEKLFFGSGTQLSVL.

The chain is built from TRBV7-2 and TRBJ2-7; weak D call: TRBD1 (6 bases). Germline-derived CDR1 and CDR2 are SGHTA and FQGNSA. CDR3 size: 12 residues. V was pared by 5 bases and J by 4 bases, with 9 bases between. The CDR3: CASSPDRYEQYF. CDR3 in DNA: TGTGCCAGCAGCCCGGACAGATACGAGCAGTACTTC.

This sequence joins TRBV7-7 and TRBJ2-7, with unresolved D. Germline V lookup: CDR1 SSHAT, CDR2 FNYEAQ (reference sequence). V was shortened by 2 bases and J by 1 base, with 6 bases between the two germline ends. The CDR3 is 13 amino acids. The CDR3 sequence: CASSLKQSYEQYF. For the CDR3, the DNA is TGTGCCAGCAGCTTAAAACAGTCCTACGAGCAGTACTTC.

In its sample, this clone was seen a few times. This chain joins TRBV19 and TRBJ1-2; weak D call: TRBD1 (6 bases). The CDR3 sequence is 13 residues long. Per the germline V gene, CDR1 is LNHDA and CDR2 is SQIVND (reference sequence). The V and J ends lost 7 bases and 2 bases respectively, with 11 bases between them. The CDR3 DNA is TGTGCCAGTAATAAGGGGACAAACTATGGCTACACCTTC. Translated: CASNKGTNYGYTF.

This clone was picked up a small number of times. This chain joins TRBV10-2 and TRBJ2-1; 9 positions agree with TRBD2. The CDR3 is 15 residues long. The V gene end was trimmed by 0 bases and the J gene end by 8 bases; junction bases not matched to a gene: 5. Germline V gene lookup returns CDR1 WSHSY and CDR2 SAAADI. In DNA, the CDR3 is TGCGCCAGCAGTGAGTCGTTTAGCGGGGGATATGAGCAGTTCTTC. The encoded protein is CASSESFSGGYEQFF.

In this sample, this clone turned up a few times. This chain joins TRBV2 and TRBJ2-2; D might be TRBD2 (6 bases). The length of the CDR3 is 14 residues. Between the trimmed V and J ends, which lost 4 bases and 8 bases, there was a span of 14 bases. Germline CDR1 and CDR2: SNHLY and FYNNEI. CDR3 amino acids: CASSGDLIQGELFF. DNA of the CDR3: TGTGCCAGCAGTGGGGACTTGATCCAAGGGGAGCTGTTTTTT.

The gene calls are TRBV2 and TRBJ1-2; the match to TRBD1 covers 8 bases. The V segment lost 4 bases and the J segment 4 bases; nucleotides outside the gene matches: 11. CDR1 is SNHLY and CDR2 is FYNNEI in the germline V gene. The CDR3 loop spans 16 amino acids. CDR3 loop: CASSADREERGYGYTF. The CDR3 DNA follows: TGTGCCAGCAGTGCGGACAGGGAAGAACGAGGCTATGGCTACACCTTC.

A few counts support this clone. The gene calls are TRBV10-3 and TRBJ2-2; maybe TRBD2 (7 bases). This CDR3 is built from 16 residues. The V gene lost 0 bases and the J gene lost 5 bases, with 13 bases spanning the gap. Germline loops: CDR1 ENHRY, CDR2 SYGVKD. The CDR3 protein is CAISESPGGLTGELFF. The CDR3 region has the DNA TGTGCCATCAGTGAGTCCCCCGGGGGGCTTACCGGGGAGCTGTTTTTT.

The chain employs TRBV13 and TRBJ1-1, with TRBD1 matching 8 bases. Germline CDR1 and CDR2: PRHDT and FYEKMQ (reference sequence). Losses at the gene ends were 5 bases for V and 2 bases for J; bases not matched to a gene: 7. This CDR3 region has 15 residues. This CDR3 is CASSQWDRPNTEAFF. In DNA form, the CDR3 reads TGTGCCAGCAGCCAATGGGACAGGCCCAACACTGAAGCTTTCTTT.

The gene calls are TRBV4-3 and TRBJ2-2; perhaps TRBD1 as D (6 bases). Trimming removed 3 bases at V and 6 bases at J, with 8 bases between. The CDR3 has 13 residues. The V gene's germline CDR1 is LGHNA and CDR2 YSLEER. The DNA of the CDR3 is TGCGCCAGCAGCCATGAGGGGGCCGGGGAGCTGTTTTTT. It is translated as CASSHEGAGELFF.

This clone appeared a few times. The CDR3 is CASSLQGATGELFF. CDR3 in DNA: TGTGCCAGCAGTCTCCAGGGGGCCACCGGGGAGCTGTTTTTT. The gene calls are TRBV6-1 and TRBJ2-2; 8 bases align to TRBD1. Germline CDR1 is MNHNS and CDR2 is SASEGT. V lost 5 bases to trimming and J lost 4 bases; unmatched junction nucleotides: 3. The length of the CDR3 is 14 residues.

In this sample, this clone turned up a few times. The gene calls are TRBV5-6 and TRBJ2-7, with D possibly being TRBD1 (9 bases). The germline V gene encodes CDR1 SGHDT and CDR2 YYEEEE. CDR3 size: 17 residues. The V gene lost 1 base and the J gene lost 3 bases, with 20 bases spanning the gap. Here the CDR3 reads CASSLFRGGQGHYEQYF. The CDR3 coding sequence is TGTGCCAGCAGCTTGTTCCGGGGGGGACAGGGACACTACGAGCAGTACTTC.

The chain uses TRBV7-6 and TRBJ2-1; TRBD2 matches 10 bases. The V gene end was trimmed by 5 bases and the J gene end by 6 bases; junction bases not matched to a gene: 7. The CDR3 extends over 15 amino acids. Germline values: CDR1 SGHVS, CDR2 FNYEAQ. The CDR3 nucleotides read TGTGCCAGCAGCAGAGCGGGGGGGCCTTTCAATGAGCAGTTCTTC. Residues: CASSRAGGPFNEQFF.

This clone was detected only a few times. J is TRBJ2-5 and V is TRBV4-3, with 10 bases aligning to TRBD1. This CDR3 has 15 amino acids. V was clipped by 4 bases and J by 5 bases; unmatched bases: 7. Germline V gene data show CDR1 as LGHNA and CDR2 as YSLEER. The CDR3 here is CASSPDRGLVETQYF. The CDR3 DNA follows: TGCGCCAGCAGCCCAGACAGGGGGCTTGTCGAGACCCAGTACTTC.

This clone was counted a few times. J is TRBJ2-5 and V is TRBV19; possibly TRBD2 for D (6 bases). V was cut by 6 bases and J by 4 bases, with 9 bases left in between. CDR3 size: 12 residues. CDR1 and CDR2 from the germline V gene are LNHDA and SQIVND (reference sequence). The CDR3 sequence is CASSPAGETQYF. CDR3 bases: TGTGCCAGTAGCCCAGCGGGAGAGACCCAGTACTTC.

This clone was counted between two and nine times. The chain recombines TRBV7-9 with TRBJ2-3; 12 bases are a match to TRBD2. V lost 6 bases and J lost 0; bases outside the gene matches: 4. The V gene's germline CDR1 is SEHNR and CDR2 FQNEAQ (reference sequence). This CDR3 region has 16 residues. The CDR3 loop is CASSWTSGVSTDTQYF. The CDR3, as DNA: TGTGCCAGCAGTTGGACTAGCGGGGTCAGCACAGATACGCAGTATTTT.

This clone was counted a few times. This chain uses TRBV15 with TRBJ1-4; 10 bases line up with TRBD1. With V trimmed by 1 base and J by 3 bases, 5 bases remained unmatched. This CDR3 has 17 residues. The V gene's germline CDR1 is LNHNV and CDR2 YYDKDF (reference sequence). CDR3 in amino acids: CATSRGQGASSNEKLFF. In nucleotides, the CDR3 is TGTGCCACCAGCAGAGGACAGGGGGCCTCCTCTAATGAAAAACTGTTTTTT.

This clone was detected a few times. The V call is TRBV19, the J call TRBJ2-7; 10 bases match TRBD1. The CDR3 length is 15 residues. V shed 10 bases and J 0 bases; nucleotides not matched to a gene: 9. Germline assignment: CDR1 LNHDA and CDR2 SQIVND (reference sequence). In DNA, the CDR3 is TGTGCCACTCCGGCAGGGACAGGGGCCTCCTACGAGCAGTACTTC. Translating gives CATPAGTGASYEQYF.